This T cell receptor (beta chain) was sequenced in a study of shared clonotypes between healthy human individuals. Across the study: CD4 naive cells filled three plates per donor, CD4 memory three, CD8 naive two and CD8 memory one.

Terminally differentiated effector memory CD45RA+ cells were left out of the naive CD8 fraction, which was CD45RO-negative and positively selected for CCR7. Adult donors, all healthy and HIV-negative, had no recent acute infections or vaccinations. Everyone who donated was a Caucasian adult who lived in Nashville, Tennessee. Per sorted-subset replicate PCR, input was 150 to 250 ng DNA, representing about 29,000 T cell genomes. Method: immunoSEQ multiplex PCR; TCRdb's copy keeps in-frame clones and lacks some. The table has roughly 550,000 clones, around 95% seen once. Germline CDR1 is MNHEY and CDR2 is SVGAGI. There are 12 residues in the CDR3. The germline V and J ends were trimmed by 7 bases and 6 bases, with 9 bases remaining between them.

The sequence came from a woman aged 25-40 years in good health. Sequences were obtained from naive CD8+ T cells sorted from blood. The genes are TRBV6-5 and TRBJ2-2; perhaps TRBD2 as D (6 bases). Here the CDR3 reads CASTGGPGELFF. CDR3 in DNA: TGTGCCAGCACCGGGGGTCCCGGGGAGCTGTTTTTT.